This T cell receptor (beta chain) was documented in a study of blood T cell repertoires in COVID-19. Methods used by the authors: Amplification of reference gene primers provided the estimated nucleated cell counts. Profiled with immunoSEQ multiplex PCR; TCRdb holds only in-frame clones, not every one. That table furnishes V, J and clone size, whereas the DNA furnished D and trimming. The sample has under 150,000 clones, around four fifths seen once. CDR1 ENHRY and CDR2 SYGVKD come from the germline V gene. The CDR3 is made up of 13 amino acids. V gave up 11 bases and J gave up 2 bases, with 13 bases separating them.

V and J are TRBV10-3 and TRBJ1-5; D unresolved. The TCR was taken from a man older than 75 with active or convalescent COVID-19. Input material: peripheral blood. As DNA, the CDR3 is TGTGCCGTCGCCCCGGTGGGCAATCAGCCCCAGCATTTT. Translating it yields CAVAPVGNQPQHF.